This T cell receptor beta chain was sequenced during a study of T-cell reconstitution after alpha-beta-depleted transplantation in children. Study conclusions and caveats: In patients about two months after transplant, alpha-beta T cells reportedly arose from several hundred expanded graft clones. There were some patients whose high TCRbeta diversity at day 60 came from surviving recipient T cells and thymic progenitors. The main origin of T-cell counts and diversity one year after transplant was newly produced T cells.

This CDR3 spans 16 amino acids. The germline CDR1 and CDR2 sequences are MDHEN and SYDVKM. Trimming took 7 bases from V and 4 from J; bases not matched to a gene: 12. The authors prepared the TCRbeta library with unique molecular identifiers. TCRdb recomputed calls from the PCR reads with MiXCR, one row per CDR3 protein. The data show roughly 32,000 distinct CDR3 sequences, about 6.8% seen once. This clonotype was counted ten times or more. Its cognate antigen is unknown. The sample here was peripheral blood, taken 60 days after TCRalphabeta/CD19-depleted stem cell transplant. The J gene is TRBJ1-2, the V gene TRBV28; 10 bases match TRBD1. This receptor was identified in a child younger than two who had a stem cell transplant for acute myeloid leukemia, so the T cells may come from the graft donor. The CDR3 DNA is TGTGCCAGCATCCCCGGGGACAGGGGTAGGGGCTATGGCTACACCTTC. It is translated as CASIPGDRGRGYGYTF.